One and the same sample provided the 32 T cell receptor beta chains below, sequenced in a study of response to subunit inactivated influenza vaccine. TCRdb independently ran MiXCR on the RT-PCR reads; one entry per CDR3 protein. The sample has fewer than 250,000 distinct CDR3 sequences; 13% to 15% are singletons. Sample: CD8+ T cells sorted from PBMCs, taken about 5 days after vaccination. These receptors came from a man aged 45-65 years who received an inactivated influenza vaccine.

The sample holds many counts of this clonotype. The rearrangement joins TRBV12-3 or TRBV12-4 to TRBJ2-3; weak D call: TRBD1 (6 bases). The CDR3 contains 15 residues. Trimming removed 6 bases from V and 3 bases from J, with 16 bases in between. The CDR3 DNA reads TGTGCCAGCAGGGGGGCCGAACTGGGGACAGATACGCAGTATTTT. It translates to CASRGAELGTDTQYF.

This clonotype was recorded a few times. This sequence joins TRBV21-1 and TRBJ2-5; the table's D gene call, TRBD1, was not cross checked with the DNA. TRBV21-1 is marked as a pseudogene. This CDR3 spans 17 amino acids. The CDR3 DNA reads as TGTGCCAGCAGCAAAGAGGGGAAGAGCGTAAGCCAAGAGACCCAGTACTTC. It specifies CASSKEGKSVSQETQYF.

Ten or more counts support this clonotype. The J gene is TRBJ2-1, the V gene TRBV12-3 or TRBV12-4; 7 bases line up with TRBD1. J gave up 3 bases and V 5 bases, and 7 bases lay outside the gene matches. The length of the CDR3 is 15 residues. CDR3 DNA: TGTGCCAGCAGTCCTACAGGGGACCTCTACAATGAGCAGTTCTTC. Protein: CASSPTGDLYNEQFF.

The J gene is TRBJ2-7, the V gene TRBV5-1; 7 bases are shared with TRBD1. The CDR3 extends over 14 amino acids. J lost 4 bases, V lost 4 bases, and 8 bases had no gene match. Looked up from germline, CDR1 is SGHRS and CDR2 is YFSETQ. This CDR3 is CASSLRQGIYEQYF. CDR3 DNA: TGCGCCAGCAGCCTCAGACAGGGAATATACGAGCAGTACTTC.

The V and J genes are TRBV12-3 or TRBV12-4 and TRBJ1-1; TRBD1 is a possible D gene (6 bases). This CDR3 is 15 amino acids long. V lost 0 bases, J lost 10 bases, and 18 bases lay in between. CDR3 loop: CASSLARAGENVAFF. CDR3 in DNA: TGTGCCAGCAGTTTAGCGCGGGCAGGGGAAAATGTAGCTTTCTTT.

Only a few counts were recorded for this clonotype. This chain connects TRBV9 to TRBJ2-2; TRBD2 matches 8 bases. The CDR3 length is 16 residues. The ends lost 3 bases at V and 0 bases at J; junction bases unmatched: 4. Germline lookup yields CDR1 SGDLS and CDR2 YYNGEE. CDR3 DNA: TGTGCCAGCAGCGGCGGGACTAGAGCGAACACCGGGGAGCTGTTTTTT. Translated, it gives CASSGGTRANTGELFF.

The rearrangement uses TRBV6-2 or TRBV6-3 and TRBJ2-1, with TRBD2 matching 7 bases. Losses at the gene ends were 5 bases for V and 5 bases for J; bases not matched to a gene: 15. The germline V gene encodes CDR1 MNHEY and CDR2 SVGEGT. The CDR3 has 17 residues. The CDR3 nucleotides read TGTGCCAGCAGTAAACAATTTAGCGGGTTGATAGACAATGAGCAGTTCTTC. As protein: CASSKQFSGLIDNEQFF.

By sample share, this clonotype is large. The chain has TRBV25-1 and TRBJ2-5, with TRBD1 matching over 7 bases. The CDR3 runs 14 residues. Germline trimming cut 3 bases from V and 0 bases from J; bases unmatched to any gene: 1. Germline values: CDR1 MGHDK, CDR2 SYGVNS. CDR3 DNA sequence: TGTGCCAGCAGTGAGAGGGGGCACCAAGAGACCCAGTACTTC. Translating it yields CASSERGHQETQYF.

This clonotype was recorded many times. This chain uses TRBV12-3 or TRBV12-4 with TRBJ1-5; 7 bases map to TRBD1. V dropped 6 bases and J dropped 9; count of bases not matched to a gene: 5. This CDR3 contains 12 residues. CDR3 loop: CASSPGGWPQHF. The CDR3 DNA reads as TGTGCCAGCAGCCCAGGGGGGTGGCCCCAGCATTTT.

The chain carries TRBV5-1 and TRBJ2-1; the match to TRBD2 covers 11 bases. The V and J ends lost 6 bases and 4 bases, in that order; junction bases with no gene match: 12. Germline lookup yields CDR1 SGHRS and CDR2 YFSETQ. There are 17 residues in the CDR3. DNA of the CDR3: TGCGCCAGCAACCTAAAACCCGGACTAGCGGGTTACAATGAGCAGTTCTTC. Amino acids: CASNLKPGLAGYNEQFF.

J is TRBJ2-1 and V is TRBV6-2 or TRBV6-3; TRBD2 matches at 10 bases. Germline V gene lookup returns CDR1 MNHEY and CDR2 SVGEGT. Trimming cost V 5 bases and J 9 bases; bases outside gene matches: 7. The CDR3 loop spans 14 amino acids. CDR3 coding DNA: TGTGCCAGCAGTGAGTATAGCGGGAGGACTGAGCAGTTCTTC. It specifies CASSEYSGRTEQFF.

This clonotype has a handful of counts. This chain links TRBV15 with TRBJ1-1; D ambiguous. Trimming left V 0 bases short and J 3 bases short, with 11 bases between. In germline, CDR1 is LNHNV, CDR2 YYDKDF (reference sequence). The CDR3 spans 15 residues. The CDR3: CATSRESATYTEAFF. The DNA for the CDR3 is TGTGCCACCAGCAGAGAATCGGCCACCTACACTGAAGCTTTCTTT.

The chain recombines TRBV25-1 with TRBJ2-1, with 10 bases matching TRBD2. Germline CDR1 and CDR2: MGHDK and SYGVNS. J gave up 5 bases and V 5 bases, and 12 bases lay outside the gene matches. This CDR3 is 17 amino acids long. Here the CDR3 DNA reads TGTGCCAGCAGTTTTGCCCCGGGGCTAGCGGGAGACAATGAGCAGTTCTTC. This gives the protein CASSFAPGLAGDNEQFF.

V usage is TRBV25-1 and J usage is TRBJ2-3; the match to TRBD2 covers 13 bases. CDR1 and CDR2 (germline): MGHDK, SYGVNS. CDR3 length: 17 amino acids. With V trimmed by 2 bases and J by 5 bases, 7 bases remained unmatched. Here the CDR3 reads CASSELGLAGDGDTQYF. For the CDR3, the DNA is TGTGCCAGCAGTGAACTCGGACTAGCGGGAGATGGAGATACGCAGTATTTT.

The chain is built from TRBV29-1 and TRBJ2-1, with D tentatively TRBD1 or TRBD2 (5 bases each). Germline V gene lookup returns CDR1 SQVTM and CDR2 ANQGSEA. V dropped 8 bases and J dropped 2 bases, with 16 bases sitting between them. The CDR3 is made up of 14 amino acids. CDR3: CSTLRDQTYNEQFF. Written as DNA, the CDR3 is TGCAGCACCCTCCGGGACCAGACCTACAATGAGCAGTTCTTC.

The table lists this clonotype with a few counts. The CDR3 is CASSFPTSGRDNEQFF. In DNA form, the CDR3 reads TGTGCCAGCAGTTTTCCCACTAGCGGGAGAGATAATGAGCAGTTCTTC. V usage is TRBV28 and J usage is TRBJ2-1; 11 bases agree with TRBD2. This CDR3 contains 16 residues. With V trimmed by 3 bases and J by 7 bases, 8 bases remained unmatched. CDR1 MDHEN and CDR2 SYDVKM come from the germline V gene. The whole variable domain, filled in from reference TRBV28 and TRBJ2-1, reads DVKVTQSSRYLVKRTGEKVFLECVQDMDHENMFWYRQDPGLGLRLIYFSYDVKMKEKGDIPEGYSVSREKKERFSLILESASTNQTSMYLCASSFPTSGRDNEQFFGPGTRLTVL.

The rearrangement links TRBV5-1 to TRBJ1-6; the D gene is possibly TRBD1 (6 bases). The CDR3 totals 15 residues. CDR1 SGHRS and CDR2 YFSETQ come from the germline V gene. Trimming took 0 bases from V and 6 from J, leaving 10 bases between them. The CDR3 region has the DNA TGCGCCAGCAGCTTGGAACAGGGAGGTAATTCACCCCTCCACTTT. It yields the protein CASSLEQGGNSPLHF.

Here the CDR3 DNA reads TGCGCCAGCCGCCCCCCCTTTTTGCAGCAAGAGACCCAGTACTTC. Its translation is CASRPPFLQQETQYF. This chain uses TRBV5-1 with TRBJ2-5; D is ambiguous. Trimming shortened V by 7 bases and J by 2 bases, and 18 bases separated the two germline ends. The length of the CDR3 is 15 residues. Germline lookup yields CDR1 SGHRS and CDR2 YFSETQ.

The rearrangement uses TRBV6-2 or TRBV6-3 and TRBJ2-2; 11 bases align to TRBD1. Germline CDR1 MNHEY, CDR2 SVGEGT. The CDR3 sequence is 15 residues long. After removal of 2 bases from V and 9 bases from J, the junction contained 5 bases not matched to a gene. The CDR3 loop is CASSYRTGGMWELFF. Written as DNA, the CDR3 is TGTGCCAGCAGTTACCGGACAGGGGGCATGTGGGAGCTGTTTTTT.

V usage is TRBV20-1 and J usage is TRBJ1-2; 11 bases line up with TRBD1. The J segment lost 5 bases and the V segment lost 0 bases, leaving 2 bases of the junction unmatched. Germline V CDR1 and CDR2: DFQATT, SNEGSKA (reference sequence). The CDR3 consists of 14 residues. The CDR3 coding sequence is TGCAGTGCTAGAGAGGACAGGGGGCTTTATGGCTACACCTTC. Translating it yields CSAREDRGLYGYTF.

In this sample, this clonotype turned up a few times. The chain combines TRBV19 with TRBJ2-6; TRBD1 matches 9 bases. The CDR3 consists of 16 residues. Trimming cost V 6 bases and J 4 bases; bases outside gene matches: 7. CDR1 is LNHDA, CDR2 SQIVND, per germline (reference sequence). CDR3 in amino acids: CASSRDRVLGANVLTF. The DNA of the CDR3 is TGTGCCAGTAGCCGGGACAGGGTCTTGGGGGCCAACGTCCTGACTTTC.

This chain uses TRBV7-8 with TRBJ2-7; no firm D call. Between the trimmed V and J ends, which lost 4 bases and 0 bases, there was a span of 16 bases. The length of the CDR3 is 16 residues. Germline CDR1 is SGHVS and CDR2 is FQNEAQ. CDR3 in DNA: TGTGCCAGCAGCTCCCCAGAAGGGATTCGCTCCTACGAGCAGTACTTC. The encoded protein is CASSSPEGIRSYEQYF.

The rearrangement links TRBV6-1 to TRBJ2-5; 10 bases match TRBD1. With 4 bases clipped from V and 2 bases from J, the junction kept 4 bases outside the gene matches. The germline V gene encodes CDR1 MNHNS and CDR2 SASEGT. This CDR3 region has 15 residues. Written as DNA, the CDR3 is TGTGCCAGCAGTGGGGACAGGGGACAACAAGAGACCCAGTACTTC. Translating gives CASSGDRGQQETQYF.

This clonotype showed up just a few times. V gene TRBV29-1 combines with J gene TRBJ2-1, with 12 bases identical to TRBD2. This CDR3 has 16 amino acids. Germline CDR1 and CDR2: SQVTM and ANQGSEA. Trimming at V came to 3 bases and at J to 8 bases, leaving 11 bases not matched to a gene. The CDR3 is CSVDRLAGEVVDEQFF. CDR3 DNA: TGCAGCGTTGACCGACTAGCGGGAGAGGTTGTGGATGAGCAGTTCTTC.

There are a few counts of this clonotype. The chain combines TRBV20-1 with TRBJ2-7; 10 bases fit TRBD1. J was trimmed by 6 bases and V by 3 bases; bases with no gene match: 8. This CDR3 comprises 14 residues. Germline CDR1 and CDR2: DFQATT and SNEGSKA (reference sequence). CDR3 protein: CSARDGGTGVEQYF. The CDR3 DNA is TGCAGTGCTAGGGATGGCGGGACAGGGGTCGAGCAGTACTTC.

This clonotype was detected a few times. The V and J genes are TRBV4-3 and TRBJ2-7; D call uncertain. The CDR3 runs to 14 residues. V was trimmed by 3 bases and J by 0 bases, leaving 9 bases between them. Per germline, CDR1 LGHNA and CDR2 YSLEER. The CDR3 protein is CASSQFRSSYEQYF. Here the CDR3 DNA reads TGCGCCAGCAGCCAGTTTCGGAGCTCCTACGAGCAGTACTTC.

A few counts support this clonotype. The J gene is TRBJ2-1, the V gene TRBV5-6; 14 bases match TRBD2. This CDR3 contains 14 residues. Trimming took 5 bases from V and 10 from J; bases not matched to a gene: 5. CDR1 SGHDT and CDR2 YYEEEE come from the germline V gene. CDR3 sequence reads: CASSPGTSGGEQFF. The DNA of the CDR3 is TGTGCCAGCAGTCCCGGGACTAGCGGGGGAGAGCAGTTCTTC.

The rearrangement joins TRBV29-1 to TRBJ2-7, with TRBD1 matching over 8 bases. The trim removed 6 bases at V and 5 bases at J, leaving 9 bases unmatched. Germline V gene sequence: CDR1 SQVTM, CDR2 ANQGSEA. CDR3 length: 13 residues. The CDR3 here is CSVGPRGLNEQYF. As DNA, the CDR3 is TGCAGCGTGGGCCCCAGGGGGCTCAACGAGCAGTACTTC.

The chain has TRBV4-3 and TRBJ2-1, with 7 bases identical to TRBD2. Germline V lookup: CDR1 LGHNA, CDR2 YSLEER. Germline trimming cut 2 bases from V and 5 bases from J; bases unmatched to any gene: 12. The CDR3 is made up of 17 amino acids. The CDR3 protein is CASSQNPLASGNNEQFF. CDR3 nucleotide sequence: TGCGCCAGCAGCCAAAACCCCTTGGCTAGCGGAAACAATGAGCAGTTCTTC.

CDR3 DNA sequence: TGTGCCAGCAGAGCCTCGGACGACAATGAGCAGTTCTTC. Encoded protein: CASRASDDNEQFF. V and J are TRBV9 and TRBJ2-1; unclear D gene. Germline CDR1 is SGDLS and CDR2 is YYNGEE. This CDR3 has 13 residues. With 5 bases removed from V and 5 bases from J, the gap between germline ends came to 11 bases. The full variable domain, rest sourced from reference TRBV9 and TRBJ2-1, is DSGVTQTPKHLITATGQRVTLRCSPRSGDLSVYWYQQSLDQGLQFLIQYYNGEERAKGNILERFSAQQFPDLHSELNLSSLELGDSALYFCASRASDDNEQFFGPGTRLTVL.

Only a few counts were recorded for this clonotype. The chain carries TRBV20-1 and TRBJ2-7; tentative D call: TRBD2 (5 bases). CDR1 DFQATT and CDR2 SNEGSKA come from the germline V gene (reference sequence). CDR3 size: 13 residues. V lost 1 base, J lost 6 bases, and 13 bases lay in between. The CDR3 DNA reads as TGCAGTGCTAGAGCGGGGTCGTACAGCGAGCAGTACTTC. This translates into CSARAGSYSEQYF.

This chain links TRBV30 with TRBJ2-1; 7 positions agree with TRBD2. This CDR3 has 13 amino acids. Germline V gene data show CDR1 as GTSNPN and CDR2 as SVGIG (reference sequence). After removal of 3 bases from V and 7 bases from J, the junction contained 6 bases not matched to a gene. As DNA, the CDR3 is TGTGCCTGGAGATCGGGAGGTTGGAATGAGCAGTTCTTC. Protein product: CAWRSGGWNEQFF.